A single sample is the source of the 9 T cell receptor beta chains below, sequenced in a study of CD8+ T cells in alopecia areata. Once RNA had been extracted, it was reverse transcribed into cDNA to act as the sequencing template. The table came from immunoSEQ multiplex PCR; TCRdb's copy has only in-frame clones and leaves some out. The sample consists of approximately 82,000 clones, 45% to 60% of them appearing once. The sequencing input was NKG2D-high CD8+ T cells sorted from blood. These receptors all stem from a human donor with alopecia areata.

The gene calls are TRBV13 and TRBJ1-1; D is ambiguous. The V gene lost 1 base and the J gene lost 1 base, with 4 bases spanning the gap. Looked up from germline, CDR1 is PRHDT and CDR2 is FYEKMQ (reference sequence). CDR3 size: 13 residues. The CDR3 nucleotides are TGTGCCAGCAGCTTAGAAGGGAACACTGAAGCTTTCTTT. Translated: CASSLEGNTEAFF.

This clone was detected only a few times. The chain uses TRBV14 and TRBJ2-7; D is ambiguous. CDR1 SGHDN and CDR2 FVKESK come from the germline V gene. V was trimmed by 5 bases and J by 4 bases, leaving 6 bases between them. The CDR3 runs 11 residues. CDR3 sequence reads: CASSWGYEQYF. The CDR3 DNA sequence: TGTGCCAGCAGCTGGGGTTACGAGCAGTACTTC.

The V call is TRBV30, the J call TRBJ1-2; D is unclear. The CDR3 spans 11 residues. The germline V gene has CDR1 GTSNPN and CDR2 SVGIG (reference sequence). Trimming removed 5 bases from V and 5 bases from J, with 9 bases in between. The CDR3: CAWGLWYGYTF. Written as DNA, the CDR3 is TGTGCCTGGGGACTTTGGTATGGCTACACCTTC.

This clone came up a few times. This sample includes further DNA sequences coding for the same CDR3. The chain has TRBV27 and TRBJ2-4; D not resolved. The CDR3 loop spans 14 amino acids. V lost 4 bases and J lost 0, with 7 bases in between. The germline V gene encodes CDR1 MNHEY and CDR2 SMNVEV (reference sequence). The CDR3 region is CASSSQLAKNIQYF. DNA of the CDR3: TGTGCCAGCAGTTCGCAGCTAGCCAAAAACATTCAGTACTTC.

The chain uses TRBV5-1 and TRBJ1-1, with D perhaps matching TRBD1 (6 bases). V was shortened by 2 bases and J by 5 bases, with 31 bases between the two germline ends. The CDR3 is 20 amino acids. Germline CDR1 is SGHRS and CDR2 is YFSETQ. The CDR3 sequence: CASSLERHDRRGAGGTEAFF. The CDR3, as DNA: TGCGCCAGCAGCTTAGAGAGACATGACAGGAGAGGCGCTGGAGGTACTGAAGCTTTCTTT.

The chain is built from TRBV4-1 and TRBJ2-5, with 7 bases matching TRBD1. Trimming removed 4 bases from V and 5 bases from J; junction bases left unmatched: 7. This CDR3 region has 14 residues. Germline V CDR1 and CDR2: MGHRA, YSYEKL. The CDR3 nucleotides are TGCGCCAGCAGCCGAGGGGGCCCCGGGGAGACCCAGTACTTC. Amino acids: CASSRGGPGETQYF.

The sample holds a few counts of this clone. The chain carries TRBV13 and TRBJ1-6; perhaps TRBD1 as D (5 bases). Germline loops: CDR1 PRHDT, CDR2 FYEKMQ (reference sequence). This CDR3 contains 12 residues. V shed 4 bases and J shed 11 bases, with 9 bases lying between them. The CDR3 nucleotides read TGTGCCAGCAGCTCGGGGGGTGCACCCCTCCACTTT. Amino acids: CASSSGGAPLHF.

V and J are TRBV27 and TRBJ2-3, with D possibly TRBD2 on 5 matching bases. The CDR3 has 14 residues. V was trimmed by 5 bases and J by 2 bases, leaving 11 bases between them. CDR1 is MNHEY, CDR2 SMNVEV, per germline (reference sequence). CDR3 nucleotides: TGTGCCAGCAGTGAAGGACTGCACACAGATACGCAGTATTTT. The encoded protein is CASSEGLHTDTQYF.

This rearrangement joins TRBV19 to TRBJ1-2; tentatively, D is TRBD1 (5 bases). The CDR3 runs 13 residues. V gave up 3 bases and J gave up 3 bases, with 8 bases separating them. Germline CDR1 LNHDA, CDR2 SQIVND (reference sequence). CDR3 sequence reads: CASSIGADYGYTF. CDR3 DNA: TGTGCCAGTAGTATTGGGGCAGACTATGGCTACACCTTC.